These 2 T cell receptor beta chains came from one sample sequenced in a study of tumor-infiltrating lymphocytes in oesophageal squamous cell carcinoma. TCRdb independently ran MiXCR on the PCR reads; one entry per CDR3 protein. The table lists some 20,000 distinct CDR3 sequences, 40% to 55% of them singletons. Sequenced sample: esophageal tumor tissue. The origin of the receptors is a male donor with esophageal squamous cell carcinoma.

The genes are TRBV19 and TRBJ2-1; 7 positions agree with TRBD2. In germline, CDR1 is LNHDA, CDR2 SQIVND (reference sequence). The CDR3 loop spans 15 amino acids. The V segment lost 3 bases and the J segment 2 bases; nucleotides outside the gene matches: 4. In DNA, the CDR3 is TGTGCCAGTAGTATTAAGAGCGGGACCTACAATGAGCAGTTCTTC. Amino acids: CASSIKSGTYNEQFF.

The J gene is TRBJ1-1, the V gene TRBV6-2 or TRBV6-3; 8 nucleotides align to TRBD1. Germline CDR1 and CDR2: MNHEY and SVGEGT. The V gene end was trimmed by 4 bases and the J gene end by 1 base; junction bases not matched to a gene: 2. The CDR3 is 14 amino acids. CDR3 region: CASSSQGANTEAFF. CDR3 in DNA: TGTGCCAGCAGTTCGCAGGGGGCGAACACTGAAGCTTTCTTT.